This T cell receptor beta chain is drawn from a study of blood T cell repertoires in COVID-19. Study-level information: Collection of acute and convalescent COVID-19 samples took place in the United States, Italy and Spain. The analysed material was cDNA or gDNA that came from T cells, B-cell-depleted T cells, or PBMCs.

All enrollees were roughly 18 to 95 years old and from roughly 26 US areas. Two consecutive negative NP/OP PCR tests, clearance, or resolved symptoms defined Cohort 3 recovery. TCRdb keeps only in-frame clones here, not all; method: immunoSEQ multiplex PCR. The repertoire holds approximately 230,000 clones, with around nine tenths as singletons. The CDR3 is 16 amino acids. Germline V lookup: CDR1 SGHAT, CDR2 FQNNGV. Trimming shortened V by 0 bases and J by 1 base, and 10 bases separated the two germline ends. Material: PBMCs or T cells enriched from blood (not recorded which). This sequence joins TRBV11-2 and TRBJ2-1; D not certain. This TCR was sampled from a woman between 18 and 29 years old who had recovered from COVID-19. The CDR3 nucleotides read TGTGCCAGCAGCTTAGAACGTTACGGGTCCTACAATGAGCAGTTCTTC. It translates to CASSLERYGSYNEQFF.